The subject of this entry is one T cell receptor beta chain. Its specificity is not known. The V end lost 3 bases, the J end lost 10 bases, and 13 bases lay between the germline ends. Germline CDR1 and CDR2: SGHVS and FQNEAQ. The CDR3 totals 13 residues. CD45RO-negative cells were positively selected for CCR7, leaving out terminally differentiated effector memory CD45RA+ cells. The data derive from a study of shared clonotypes between healthy human individuals. Whole-study context: There were three CD4 naive, three CD4 memory, two CD8 naive and one CD8 memory plates per donor.

Study-wide results and caveats: Naive CD4 clonotypes were shared across several donors at about 5.3%.

Clones were read by immunoSEQ multiplex PCR, and TCRdb kept only the in-frame ones, dropping some. This sample has around 640,000 clones, with approximately 96% found just once. Material: naive CD8+ T cells sorted from blood. This receptor was obtained from a woman younger than 45 in good health. The rearrangement links TRBV7-8 to TRBJ2-1, with D uncertain. As DNA, the CDR3 is TGTGCCAGCAGCTTTGGAAGGTTGGGAGAGCAGTTCTTC. Protein product: CASSFGRLGEQFF.